This T cell receptor beta chain was found in a study of blood T cell repertoires in COVID-19. Study-wide background: PBMCs, B-cell-depleted T cells, or T cells provided the cDNA or gDNA that made up the material.

The CDR3 runs 17 residues. The V end was cut by 2 bases, the J end by 2 bases, with 17 bases between. The germline gives CDR1 SGHTA, CDR2 FQGNSA. Either two negative PCRs, clearance, or symptom resolution qualified Cohort 3 donors as recovered. Sequenced by immunoSEQ multiplex PCR; TCRdb stores in-frame clones only, minus some. Of fewer than 450,000 clones in the sample, approximately 84% were seen once. This clone was counted only a few times. V and J are TRBV7-2 and TRBJ2-3; D is perhaps TRBD2 (5 bases). The TCR comes from a woman between 25 and 40 years old who had recovered from COVID-19. The sample consisted of PBMCs or T cells enriched from blood (not recorded which). CDR3 DNA: TGTGCCAGCAGCTTAAGACAAGGTCGAGGGTTCACAGATACGCAGTATTTT. Its translation: CASSLRQGRGFTDTQYF. Combining the CDR3 with reference TRBV7-2 and TRBJ2-3 gives the whole variable domain GAGVSQSPSNKVTEKGKDVELRCDPISGHTALYWYRQSLGQGLEFLIYFQGNSAPDKSGLPSDRFSAERTGGSVSTLTIQRTQQEDSAVYLCASSLRQGRGFTDTQYFGPGTRLTVL.